The TCR beta chain described here comes from a study of cytomegalovirus exposure and HLA in healthy donors. The wider study: From HLA-typed donors, an early data release held around 80 million unique TCRs. The study's findings and limits: Across donors, most TCRs were seen rarely, yet some public ones were widespread. Overall, some 160 TCR beta chains were annotated as cytomegalovirus-associated.

Healthy bone marrow donors formed the donor group. The CDR3 spans 17 residues. With 60 Vbeta and 13 Jbeta primers, the PCR was carried out. The repertoire was sequenced with immunoSEQ multiplex PCR; TCRdb's copy has only in-frame clones and lacks some. The sample records some 150,000 clones, 81% being singletons. Concerning this clone: Its specificity is unknown.

This chain uses TRBV21-1 with TRBJ1-4; the table's D call TRBD1 went unverified against the DNA. TRBV21-1 is designated a pseudogene. Specimen: PBMCs. The sequence was collected from a woman aged 50 to 65 in good health and CMV-seronegative. This CDR3 reads CASTKTGEPATNEKLFF. CDR3 DNA sequence: TGTGCCAGCACCAAGACAGGGGAACCTGCAACTAATGAAAAACTGTTTTTT.